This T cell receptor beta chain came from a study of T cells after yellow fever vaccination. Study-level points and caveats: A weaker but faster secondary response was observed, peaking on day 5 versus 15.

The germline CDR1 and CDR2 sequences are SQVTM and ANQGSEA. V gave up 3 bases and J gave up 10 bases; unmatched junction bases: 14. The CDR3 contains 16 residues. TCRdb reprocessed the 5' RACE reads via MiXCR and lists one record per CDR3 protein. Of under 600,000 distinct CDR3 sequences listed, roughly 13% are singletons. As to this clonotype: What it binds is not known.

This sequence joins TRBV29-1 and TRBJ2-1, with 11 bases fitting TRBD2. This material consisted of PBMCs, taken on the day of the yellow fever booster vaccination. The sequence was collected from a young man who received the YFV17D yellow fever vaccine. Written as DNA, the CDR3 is TGCAGCGTTGATGTCCTAGCGGGAGGCCGAATGAGGGAGCAGTTCTTC. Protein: CSVDVLAGGRMREQFF.